These 7 T cell receptor beta chains were sequenced from one sample in a study of blood T cell repertoires in COVID-19. Sequencing used immunoSEQ multiplex PCR; TCRdb keeps in-frame clones, though not all of them. The table lists more than 200,000 clones, approximately 89% of them singletons. Sample: PBMCs or T cells enriched from blood (not recorded which). The receptors here all came from a woman aged 25 to 39 with acute COVID-19.

This sequence joins TRBV7-8 and TRBJ2-3; perhaps TRBD2 as D (7 bases). CDR1 is SGHVS and CDR2 is FQNEAQ in the germline V gene. V lost 5 bases and J lost 6, with 15 bases in between. The CDR3 contains 14 residues. The CDR3 here is CASSRWGGHDTQYF. The CDR3 region has the DNA TGTGCCAGCAGCCGATGGGGGGGGCACGATACGCAGTATTTT.

The chain combines TRBV6-2 or TRBV6-3 with TRBJ2-7; D is unclear. The V gene lost 1 base and the J gene lost 7 bases, with 8 bases spanning the gap. The CDR3 is made up of 12 amino acids. The V gene's germline CDR1 is MNHEY and CDR2 SVGEGT. The chain's CDR3 is CASSYYIQEQYF. The CDR3 coding sequence is TGTGCCAGCAGTTACTACATACAAGAGCAGTACTTC.

The chain employs TRBV7-9 and TRBJ2-5; the D gene is possibly TRBD2 (6 bases). CDR1 SEHNR and CDR2 FQNEAQ come from the germline V gene (reference sequence). The CDR3 runs 15 residues. Trimming removed 4 bases at V and 5 bases at J, with 17 bases between. CDR3 region: CASSSLAGSGETQYF. The CDR3 bases are TGTGCCAGCAGCTCGCTGGCGGGGTCGGGGGAGACCCAGTACTTC.

A word on this clone: Additional DNA sequences in this sample encode the identical CDR3. The chain is built from TRBV5-1 and TRBJ1-1, with a weak D call TRBD1 (6 bases). Trimming cost V 3 bases and J 2 bases, with 11 bases left between them. Germline CDR1 is SGHRS and CDR2 is YFSETQ. This CDR3 has 14 residues. The CDR3 loop is CASSSRTANTEAFF. The CDR3 bases are TGCGCCAGCAGCTCGCGGACAGCCAACACTGAAGCTTTCTTT.

This rearrangement joins TRBV19 to TRBJ2-5, with 12 bases identical to TRBD2. From germline, CDR1 is LNHDA and CDR2 SQIVND (reference sequence). This CDR3 is built from 18 residues. V shed 3 bases, J shed 3 bases, and the junction held 11 bases outside the gene matches. The CDR3 here is CASSIILAGGPQEETQYF. DNA of the CDR3: TGTGCCAGTAGTATTATACTAGCGGGGGGCCCACAAGAAGAGACCCAGTACTTC.

This clone was picked up one time. This chain connects TRBV5-1 to TRBJ1-6, with D maybe TRBD1 (6 bases). The germline V and J ends were trimmed by 2 bases and 7 bases, with 13 bases remaining between them. The CDR3 is made up of 15 amino acids. Germline V gene lookup returns CDR1 SGHRS and CDR2 YFSETQ. The CDR3 is CASSFSWQGNSPLHF. CDR3 sequence (DNA): TGCGCCAGCAGCTTCTCTTGGCAGGGGAATTCACCCCTCCACTTT.

The chain has TRBV5-6 and TRBJ2-1, with 12 bases identical to TRBD2. The length of the CDR3 is 16 residues. From germline, CDR1 is SGHDT and CDR2 YYEEEE. J was trimmed by 4 bases and V by 4 bases; bases with no gene match: 6. CDR3 sequence (DNA): TGTGCCAGCAGCACCCTAGCGGGGGGGCGGTACAATGAGCAGTTCTTC. This translates into CASSTLAGGRYNEQFF.